A single sample is the source of the 17 T cell receptor beta chains below, sequenced in a study of blood T cell repertoires in COVID-19. Assay: immunoSEQ multiplex PCR; the TCRdb copy retains only in-frame clones and omits some. The repertoire includes roughly 230,000 clones, approximately 92% of them detected once, and less than 5% sits in the top ten. The sequenced sample consisted of peripheral blood. The receptors here all came from a woman aged 40 to 49 who had recovered from COVID-19.

This clone occurred a few times. The V gene is TRBV2, the J gene TRBJ2-7, with unresolved D. CDR3 length: 12 amino acids. CDR1 is SNHLY and CDR2 is FYNNEI in the germline V gene. Deletions cut 7 bases from V and 2 bases from J, with 9 bases between. CDR3 protein: CASTRNTYEQYF. The CDR3 bases are TGTGCCAGCACTAGAAACACCTACGAGCAGTACTTC.

The chain employs TRBV6-5 and TRBJ2-3; 7 nucleotides align to TRBD2. After removal of 6 bases from V and 0 bases from J, the junction contained 0 bases not matched to a gene. The germline CDR1 and CDR2 sequences are MNHEY and SVGAGI. The CDR3 loop spans 13 amino acids. This CDR3 reads CASRRESTDTQYF. The CDR3 DNA is TGTGCCAGCAGGCGGGAGAGCACAGATACGCAGTATTTT.

This clone was seen more than once but under ten times. The chain combines TRBV19 with TRBJ1-5; TRBD1 matches 7 bases. V lost 9 bases and J lost 3; bases outside the gene matches: 5. The CDR3 runs to 13 residues. In germline, CDR1 is LNHDA, CDR2 SQIVND (reference sequence). CDR3 nucleotides: TGTGCCAGCAGGGACAGCCTCAATCAGCCCCAGCATTTT. This encodes CASRDSLNQPQHF.

The V call is TRBV30, the J call TRBJ2-3; 9 bases are shared with TRBD2. Germline values: CDR1 GTSNPN, CDR2 SVGIG (reference sequence). The CDR3 spans 15 residues. V lost 7 bases to trimming and J lost 1 base; unmatched junction nucleotides: 9. The CDR3 bases are TGTGCCTTCGAATTTAGCGGGGGACGCACAGATACGCAGTATTTT. It codes for CAFEFSGGRTDTQYF. The variable domain in full, with the rest retrieved from reference TRBV30 and TRBJ2-3, is SQTIHQWPATLVQPVGSPLSLECTVEGTSNPNLYWYRQAAGRGLQLLFYSVGIGQISSEVPQNLSASRPQDRQFILSSKKLLLSDSGFYLCAFEFSGGRTDTQYFGPGTRLTVL.

This clone was counted only a few times. The V and J genes are TRBV6-2 or TRBV6-3 and TRBJ1-5; D is perhaps TRBD1 (5 bases). V lost 4 bases to trimming and J lost 5 bases, with 9 bases between them. From germline, CDR1 is MNHEY and CDR2 SVGEGT. CDR3 length: 13 residues. CDR3 protein: CASSFQGHQPQHF. The CDR3 bases are TGTGCCAGCAGTTTCCAGGGTCATCAGCCCCAGCATTTT.

The chain recombines TRBV4-3 with TRBJ1-3, with D unclear. Germline V CDR1 and CDR2: LGHNA, YSLEER. Trimming stripped 0 bases from V and 2 bases from J, with 11 bases between. This CDR3 spans 16 amino acids. CDR3 region: CASSQDVGRAGNTIYF. In nucleotides, the CDR3 is TGCGCCAGCAGCCAAGATGTGGGGAGGGCTGGAAACACCATATATTTT.

This chain's CDR3 is CASSTGASSSTDTQYF. The CDR3 bases are TGCGCCAGCAGCACTGGTGCATCCTCTAGCACAGATACGCAGTATTTT. V and J are TRBV5-1 and TRBJ2-3; D not certain. This CDR3 contains 16 residues. Germline V lookup: CDR1 SGHRS, CDR2 YFSETQ. V lost 4 bases to trimming and J lost 0 bases, with 15 bases between them.

The rearrangement joins TRBV11-2 to TRBJ2-3, with TRBD2 identical over 13 bases. The CDR3 has 16 amino acids. Germline trimming cut 5 bases from V and 1 base from J; bases unmatched to any gene: 3. From germline, CDR1 is SGHAT and CDR2 FQNNGV. CDR3 in DNA: TGTGCCAGCAGCCGGACTAGCGGGGGAGGCACAGATACGCAGTATTTT. Translation gives CASSRTSGGGTDTQYF.

The chain combines TRBV2 with TRBJ1-5; a weak D match, TRBD1 (6 bases). The germline V gene encodes CDR1 SNHLY and CDR2 FYNNEI. V was clipped by 5 bases and J by 2 bases, with 19 bases between them. The length of the CDR3 is 17 residues. The CDR3 DNA sequence: TGTGCCAGCAGTAAGTCCTCAGGGGCGAGTGGCAATCAGCCCCAGCATTTT. It codes for CASSKSSGASGNQPQHF. The complete variable domain, with remaining parts taken from reference TRBV2 and TRBJ1-5, reads EPEVTQTPSHQVTQMGQEVILRCVPISNHLYFYWYRQILGQKVEFLVSFYNNEISEKSEIFDDQFSVERPDGSNFTLKIRSTKLEDSAMYFCASSKSSGASGNQPQHFGDGTRLSIL.

This clone was detected only once. The chain links TRBV11-3 to TRBJ2-2; D uncertain. There are 14 residues in the CDR3. The germline gives CDR1 SGHNT, CDR2 YENEEA. Trimming removed 2 bases at V and 2 bases at J, with 6 bases between. This CDR3 is CASSLFPNTGELFF. CDR3 bases: TGTGCCAGCAGCTTATTCCCTAACACCGGGGAGCTGTTTTTT.

The chain employs TRBV6-5 and TRBJ2-5; D is perhaps TRBD1 (6 bases). Per germline, CDR1 MNHEY and CDR2 SVGAGI. The CDR3 contains 14 residues. V gave up 3 bases and J gave up 4 bases, with 12 bases separating them. The CDR3 DNA is TGTGCCAGCAGTTATCAGGGGAATGGAGAGACCCAGTACTTC. Encoded protein: CASSYQGNGETQYF.

This clone has a single count. V usage is TRBV3-1 (or the pseudogene TRBV3-2) and J usage is TRBJ2-1; maybe TRBD1 (5 bases). Germline V gene data show CDR1 as LGHDT and CDR2 as YNNKEL (reference sequence). This CDR3 contains 13 residues. Trimming cost V 2 bases and J 10 bases, with 12 bases left between them. Here the CDR3 reads CASSQQDPGEQFF. The CDR3 region has the DNA TGTGCCAGCAGCCAACAGGACCCAGGGGAGCAGTTCTTC.

The V gene is TRBV10-1, the J gene TRBJ2-3, with 10 nucleotides matching TRBD1. Germline V CDR1 and CDR2: WNHNN, SYGVQD (reference sequence). Losses at the gene ends were 4 bases for V and 0 bases for J; bases not matched to a gene: 7. The CDR3 sequence is 17 residues long. Here the CDR3 reads CASSGTTGGLSTDTQYF. The DNA for the CDR3 is TGCGCCAGCAGTGGGACGACAGGGGGCCTTAGCACAGATACGCAGTATTTT.

This clone was counted a few times. The V gene is TRBV6-2 or TRBV6-3, the J gene TRBJ1-3, with TRBD1 identical over 8 bases. V dropped 4 bases and J dropped 0; count of bases not matched to a gene: 5. Germline V gene sequence: CDR1 MNHEY, CDR2 SVGEGT. There are 16 residues in the CDR3. The CDR3 DNA is TGTGCCAGCAGTTGGACAGGGATTCGCTCTGGAAACACCATATATTTT. This translates into CASSWTGIRSGNTIYF.

The chain uses TRBV18 and TRBJ2-1; 9 nucleotides line up with TRBD2. This CDR3 contains 15 residues. Germline V gives CDR1 KGHSH, CDR2 LQKENI. Germline trimming cut 0 bases from V and 7 bases from J; bases unmatched to any gene: 4. The CDR3 sequence: CASSPPREGRNEQFF. CDR3 DNA sequence: TGTGCCAGCTCACCACCGCGGGAGGGCCGTAATGAGCAGTTCTTC.

In DNA, the CDR3 is TGTGCCAGCAGCAACGACAGGGGGAGTCACGAGCAGTACTTC. This sequence encodes CASSNDRGSHEQYF. The chain couples TRBV5-4 to TRBJ2-7, with 9 bases that match TRBD1. Germline loops: CDR1 SGHNT, CDR2 YYREEE (reference sequence). J was trimmed by 5 bases and V by 4 bases; bases with no gene match: 7. The CDR3 sequence is 14 residues long.

J is TRBJ2-2 and V is TRBV7-3, with 8 bases aligning to TRBD2. Germline assignment: CDR1 SGHTA and CDR2 FQGTGA. The ends lost 2 bases at V and 2 bases at J; junction bases unmatched: 4. The CDR3 contains 16 residues. The CDR3 DNA reads TGTGCCAGCAGCTTACAGAGCGGGGGTAACACCGGGGAGCTGTTTTTT. Protein sequence: CASSLQSGGNTGELFF.